This T cell receptor (beta chain) was documented in a study of monozygotic twins with inflammatory bowel disease. Two rounds of nested PCR, of around 16 and 10 cycles, were run on TCRalpha and TCRbeta cDNA. TCRdb derives one entry per CDR3 protein from the 5' RACE reads, leaving out DNA. The specimen's table records over 100,000 distinct CDR3 sequences. The V gene's germline CDR1 is MRHNA and CDR2 SNTAGT. The CDR3 runs to 14 residues. Whole-study results and caveats: Using the inverse Simpson index, IBD patients had lower TCRbeta diversity than healthy co-twins.

Concerning this clonotype: Its antigen is not known.

The genes are TRBV6-4 and TRBJ2-3; the D gene TCRdb calls, TRBD1, cannot be checked with no DNA. This sequence originates from a human donor with ulcerative colitis or Crohn's disease, or a healthy co-twin of an affected twin (not recorded which). Sample: blood. The CDR3 sequence is CASSDGGATDTQYF.